Listed below are T cell receptor beta chains from one sample, sequenced in a study of CD8 T cells in acute hepatitis C reinfection. Method: immunoSEQ multiplex PCR; TCRdb's copy keeps in-frame clones and lacks some. The sample records 2,500 or so clones, 60% to 70% being singletons. Sequences were derived from HCV NS3-1073 tetramer-sorted CD8+ T cells from PBMCs, sampled at follow-up. The receptors originated from a man between 35 and 55 years old who spontaneously cleared hepatitis C infection. The CDR3 runs from the conserved cysteine through the conserved F or W. Fields, in order: V gene, J gene, CDR3 protein.

V: TRBV27; J: TRBJ2-5; CDR3: CASSSLRGQETQYF
V: TRBV6-1; J: TRBJ2-7; CDR3: CASRTGVGPSYEQYF
V: TRBV15; J: TRBJ2-7; CDR3: CATGETPASYEQYF
V: TRBV5-4; J: TRBJ2-1; CDR3: CASSLFAGGPVEQFF
V: TRBV5-1; J: TRBJ2-1; CDR3: CASSPEGAYNEQFF
V: TRBV27; J: TRBJ1-1; CDR3: CASSLGQENTEAFF
V: TRBV29-1; J: TRBJ1-1; CDR3: CSVEDNTEAFF
V: TRBV4-3; J: TRBJ2-7; CDR3: CASSQEVGLAGANHEQYF
V: TRBV10-3; J: TRBJ2-7; CDR3: CATAPGQSYEQYF
V: TRBV11-2; J: TRBJ1-6; CDR3: CASSPRQISPLHF
V: TRBV7-9; J: TRBJ2-7; CDR3: CASSPLEGPHSYEQYF
V: TRBV13; J: TRBJ2-5; CDR3: CASSQGIRGVAVQETQYF
V: TRBV2; J: TRBJ1-1; CDR3: CATVTGDNTDAFF
V: TRBV7-9; J: TRBJ2-7; CDR3: CASSYTSGKAHEQYF
V: TRBV10-3; J: TRBJ2-7; CDR3: CATVEGQGTAYEQYF
V: TRBV11-2; J: TRBJ1-1; CDR3: CASSLDPGTEAFF
V: TRBV5-5; J: TRBJ1-1; CDR3: CASSDLTGLYMNTEAFF
V: TRBV5-5; J: TRBJ2-7; CDR3: CASSREPGVGQGEQYF
V: TRBV29-1; J: TRBJ2-3; CDR3: CSAGQGTLGTQYF
V: TRBV5-8; J: TRBJ1-2; CDR3: CASSPAMGGYTF
V: TRBV29-1; J: TRBJ1-2; CDR3: CSSYDSYGYTF
V: TRBV5-8; J: TRBJ2-3; CDR3: CASSLEQYF
V: TRBV28; J: TRBJ2-5; CDR3: CASSFIAPSGSAILESEETQYF
V: TRBV5-8; J: TRBJ1-4; CDR3: CASSLRVGKLFF
V: TRBV5-1; J: TRBJ2-7; CDR3: CASRLNPLYEQYF
V: TRBV6-1; J: TRBJ1-1; CDR3: CASSEMGYNEAFF